These 5 T cell receptor beta chains were sequenced from one sample in a study of blood T cell repertoires in COVID-19. Produced via immunoSEQ multiplex PCR; TCRdb's table is partial and in-frame only. The sample carries 100,000 or so clones, around 84% recorded once. The specimen sequenced was peripheral blood. The receptors derive from a human donor in a cohort sampled during active COVID-19.

This chain uses TRBV14 with TRBJ1-1, with 8 positions matching TRBD1. With 5 bases clipped from V and 7 bases from J, the junction kept 3 bases outside the gene matches. CDR3 length: 12 residues. Per germline, CDR1 SGHDN and CDR2 FVKESK. CDR3 amino acids: CASSRTGIEAFF. The CDR3 nucleotides read TGTGCCAGCAGCAGGACAGGGATTGAAGCTTTCTTT.

The chain couples TRBV28 to TRBJ2-2; a possible D gene is TRBD1 (5 bases). CDR3 length equals 15 residues. Trimming left V 7 bases short and J 4 bases short, with 16 bases between. Per the germline V gene, CDR1 is MDHEN and CDR2 is SYDVKM. CDR3 sequence (DNA): TGTGCCAGCAAAGGACAATCCTCCGGCACCGGGGAGCTGTTTTTT. Protein product: CASKGQSSGTGELFF.

The V call is TRBV7-2, the J call TRBJ1-1, with a weak D call TRBD1 (5 bases). Between the trimmed V and J ends, which lost 5 bases and 3 bases, there was a span of 16 bases. Per germline, CDR1 SGHTA and CDR2 FQGNSA. The CDR3 runs to 15 residues. This chain's CDR3 is CASSQPRLGDTEAFF. For the CDR3, the DNA is TGTGCCAGCAGCCAACCCAGACTAGGGGACACTGAAGCTTTCTTT.

The V gene is TRBV19, the J gene TRBJ1-5; no definite D call. The V gene's germline CDR1 is LNHDA and CDR2 SQIVND (reference sequence). The CDR3 loop spans 14 amino acids. Trimming removed 3 bases from V and 11 bases from J, with 17 bases in between. The chain's CDR3 is CASSMDYGDPSQHF. The CDR3 DNA reads as TGTGCCAGTAGTATGGATTACGGGGATCCATCCCAGCATTTT.

V gene TRBV30 combines with J gene TRBJ1-2; D is unclear. The CDR3 has 15 residues. The V end lost 1 base, the J end lost 0 bases, and 12 bases lay between the germline ends. Germline CDR1 is GTSNPN and CDR2 is SVGIG (reference sequence). The CDR3, as DNA: TGTGCCTGGAGTGCCCAAATGGGAGCTAACTATGGCTACACCTTC. Translating gives CAWSAQMGANYGYTF.